What follows are 21 T cell receptor beta chains derived from one specimen sequenced in a study of radiotherapy plus CTLA-4 blockade in lung cancer. This table comes from immunoSEQ multiplex PCR, and its TCRdb copy is limited to in-frame clones, with some not included. The sample contains 45,000 or so clones, more than 70% of which appear only once. The specimen comprised peripheral blood, sampled from a patient treated with radiotherapy plus ipilimumab. The receptors here all came from a human donor with non-small cell lung cancer who had stable disease on radiotherapy plus ipilimumab.

The chain has TRBV29-1 and TRBJ2-7; 9 bases are shared with TRBD1. The germline V gene has CDR1 SQVTM and CDR2 ANQGSEA. V trimming: 5 bases; J trimming: 8 bases; junction bases outside the gene matches: 10. This CDR3 is built from 13 residues. The CDR3 DNA sequence: TGCAGCGTTCGAGGGACAGGGATGGTGAAGCAGTACTTC. Protein: CSVRGTGMVKQYF.

The chain recombines TRBV7-2 with TRBJ2-3; D gene uncertain. The CDR3 runs 13 residues. Trimming stripped 0 bases from V and 5 bases from J, with 6 bases between. Germline-derived CDR1 and CDR2 are SGHTA and FQGNSA. The CDR3 region is CASSLARRDTQYF. The CDR3 DNA sequence: TGTGCCAGCAGCTTAGCGCGTAGAGATACGCAGTATTTT.

The chain couples TRBV27 to TRBJ2-7; 8 nucleotides align to TRBD2. The CDR3 extends over 14 amino acids. CDR1 MNHEY and CDR2 SMNVEV come from the germline V gene (reference sequence). With V trimmed by 3 bases and J by 3 bases, 4 bases remained unmatched. The CDR3 is CASSFRTSIYEQYF. The CDR3, as DNA: TGTGCCAGCAGTTTTCGGACTAGCATCTACGAGCAGTACTTC.

The V gene is TRBV13, the J gene TRBJ1-6; possible D gene TRBD1, 5 bases. Germline CDR1 is PRHDT and CDR2 is FYEKMQ (reference sequence). The CDR3 loop spans 14 amino acids. V gave up 2 bases and J gave up 7 bases, with 9 bases separating them. The CDR3 reads CASSLRQMNSPLHF. The CDR3 bases are TGTGCCAGCAGCTTAAGACAGATGAATTCACCCCTCCACTTT. The full variable domain, with the rest looked up from reference TRBV13 and TRBJ1-6, is AAGVIQSPRHLIKEKRETATLKCYPIPRHDTVYWYQQGPGQDPQFLISFYEKMQSDKGSIPDRFSAQQFSDYHSELNMSSLELGDSALYFCASSLRQMNSPLHFGNGTRLTVT.

V gene TRBV27 combines with J gene TRBJ2-1, with D unresolved. Trimming removed 6 bases at V and 5 bases at J, with 11 bases between. The CDR3 consists of 13 residues. Germline CDR1 reads MNHEY; CDR2 reads SMNVEV (reference sequence). The CDR3 DNA reads TGTGCCAGCAGACACCAAAACAACAATGAGCAGTTCTTC. Translation: CASRHQNNNEQFF.

The chain employs TRBV11-2 and TRBJ1-6; weak D call: TRBD1 (6 bases). The CDR3 has 14 residues. CDR1 and CDR2 (germline): SGHAT, FQNNGV. The V gene lost 7 bases and the J gene lost 10 bases, with 17 bases spanning the gap. CDR3 protein: CASTGQGTKSPLHF. CDR3 DNA: TGTGCCAGCACCGGCCAGGGGACGAAGTCACCCCTCCACTTT.

The chain links TRBV4-3 to TRBJ1-6; D is undetermined. CDR3 length equals 16 residues. V was trimmed by 6 bases and J by 4 bases, leaving 16 bases between them. In germline, CDR1 is LGHNA, CDR2 YSLEER. Written as DNA, the CDR3 is TGCGCCAGCAGTGTTAGACTCTCCGGATATAATTCACCCCTCCACTTT. This codes for CASSVRLSGYNSPLHF.

The chain is built from TRBV9 and TRBJ2-1, with a weak D call TRBD2 (5 bases). Germline V CDR1 and CDR2: SGDLS, YYNGEE. V gave up 6 bases and J gave up 6 bases, with 16 bases separating them. The CDR3 is 14 residues long. In DNA form, the CDR3 reads TGTGCCAGCAAGCGGCAGCTCCTGTCCAATGAGCAGTTCTTC. The encoded protein is CASKRQLLSNEQFF.

This chain uses TRBV5-1 with TRBJ1-1; no clear D. The CDR3 sequence is 13 residues long. CDR1 and CDR2 from the germline V gene are SGHRS and YFSETQ. V was cut by 0 bases and J by 1 base, with 4 bases left in between. CDR3 sequence (DNA): TGCGCCAGCAGCTTGGACCCGAACACTGAAGCTTTCTTT. This gives the protein CASSLDPNTEAFF.

The chain has TRBV14 and TRBJ1-1; a possible D gene is TRBD1 (5 bases). CDR3 length equals 16 residues. V lost 1 base and J 0 bases, leaving 12 bases between the germline ends. Germline CDR1 is SGHDN and CDR2 is FVKESK. The CDR3 bases are TGTGCCAGCAGCCAAGGGTTTAAGGGGTTGAACACTGAAGCTTTCTTT. Residues: CASSQGFKGLNTEAFF.

J is TRBJ1-1 and V is TRBV5-4, with D possibly TRBD1 on 6 matching bases. V gave up 1 base and J gave up 1 base, with 11 bases separating them. Per the germline V gene, CDR1 is SGHNT and CDR2 is YYREEE (reference sequence). The CDR3 contains 15 residues. The DNA of the CDR3 is TGTGCCAGCAGCTTGAGTGGGGGCAAGAACACTGAAGCTTTCTTT. As protein: CASSLSGGKNTEAFF.

This clone was recorded once. This CDR3 is CASSRDVGQETQYF. CDR3 DNA sequence: TGTGCCAGCAGCCGTGACGTAGGACAAGAGACCCAGTACTTC. This sequence joins TRBV11-2 and TRBJ2-5; D remains unclear. V was clipped by 5 bases and J by 2 bases, with 12 bases between them. The CDR3 extends over 14 amino acids. Germline-derived CDR1 and CDR2 are SGHAT and FQNNGV.

This clone was found a few times. V and J are TRBV5-4 and TRBJ1-1, with TRBD1 matching over 7 bases. This CDR3 has 16 amino acids. From germline, CDR1 is SGHNT and CDR2 YYREEE (reference sequence). V dropped 5 bases and J dropped 1; count of bases not matched to a gene: 11. The CDR3 DNA reads TGTGCCAGCAGTGTCAGGGGGTTTGACCGGAACACTGAAGCTTTCTTT. This gives the protein CASSVRGFDRNTEAFF. Full variable domain (outside the CDR3, taken from reference TRBV5-4 and TRBJ1-1): ETGVTQSPTHLIKTRGQQVTLRCSSQSGHNTVSWYQQALGQGPQFIFQYYREEENGRGNFPPRFSGLQFPNYSSELNVNALELDDSALYLCASSVRGFDRNTEAFFGQGTRLTVV.

The chain links TRBV5-1 to TRBJ2-6; tentatively, D is TRBD1 or TRBD2 (7 bases each). The CDR3 has 18 residues. The germline gives CDR1 SGHRS, CDR2 YFSETQ. V was cut by 6 bases and J by 1 base, with 20 bases left in between. The CDR3, as DNA: TGCGCCAGCACCCTAGACCAGGGGGGGAAATCTGGGGCCAACGTCCTGACTTTC. It is translated as CASTLDQGGKSGANVLTF.

V is TRBV9 and J is TRBJ2-1; D is undetermined. V lost 5 bases to trimming and J lost 9 bases, with 18 bases between them. The CDR3 runs to 14 residues. The germline gives CDR1 SGDLS, CDR2 YYNGEE. CDR3 nucleotides: TGTGCCAGCAGGACTGTAAATCCTCATATTGAGCAGTTCTTC. It yields the protein CASRTVNPHIEQFF. The full variable domain, with the rest looked up from reference TRBV9 and TRBJ2-1, is DSGVTQTPKHLITATGQRVTLRCSPRSGDLSVYWYQQSLDQGLQFLIQYYNGEERAKGNILERFSAQQFPDLHSELNLSSLELGDSALYFCASRTVNPHIEQFFGPGTRLTVL.

V gene TRBV7-9 combines with J gene TRBJ2-1; D remains ambiguous. The CDR3 spans 14 residues. V lost 0 bases and J lost 10, with 13 bases in between. Germline V gene lookup returns CDR1 SEHNR and CDR2 FQNEAQ (reference sequence). CDR3 protein: CASSLANPKEEQFF. CDR3 bases: TGTGCCAGCAGCTTAGCTAACCCCAAGGAGGAGCAGTTCTTC. Using reference TRBV7-9 and TRBJ2-1 for the parts outside the CDR3, the full variable domain is DTGVSQNPRHKITKRGQNVTFRCDPISEHNRLYWYRQTLGQGPEFLTYFQNEAQLEKSRLLSDRFSAERPKGSFSTLEIQRTEQGDSAMYLCASSLANPKEEQFFGPGTRLTVL.

The chain has TRBV18 and TRBJ1-5; D unclear. CDR1 is KGHSH and CDR2 is LQKENI in the germline V gene. The germline V and J ends were trimmed by 6 bases and 4 bases, with 10 bases remaining between them. This CDR3 is built from 13 residues. The CDR3: CASSTNWNQPQHF. The CDR3 DNA sequence: TGTGCCAGCTCGACGAATTGGAATCAGCCCCAGCATTTT.

The chain is built from TRBV19 and TRBJ1-1, with TRBD1 identical over 11 bases. V dropped 1 base and J dropped 6; count of bases not matched to a gene: 4. Germline V gene sequence: CDR1 LNHDA, CDR2 SQIVND (reference sequence). The CDR3 spans 15 residues. CDR3 nucleotide sequence: TGTGCCAGTAGTATAGGGACAGGGGGCGTAGCTGAAGCTTTCTTT. Residues: CASSIGTGGVAEAFF.

The rearrangement joins TRBV18 to TRBJ1-3, with no clear D. Trimming removed 2 bases from V and 0 bases from J, with 8 bases in between. Per germline, CDR1 KGHSH and CDR2 LQKENI. The CDR3 has 15 amino acids. CDR3 sequence: CASSPEVLSGNTIYF. CDR3 bases: TGTGCCAGCTCACCAGAGGTGCTCTCTGGAAACACCATATATTTT.

V is TRBV27 and J is TRBJ1-2; D is possibly TRBD1 (5 bases). V was trimmed by 5 bases and J by 1 base, leaving 14 bases between them. Germline V gene sequence: CDR1 MNHEY, CDR2 SMNVEV (reference sequence). This CDR3 spans 15 amino acids. Here the CDR3 reads CASSPYQDSNYGYTF. The CDR3 coding sequence is TGTGCCAGCAGTCCCTACCAAGACAGTAACTATGGCTACACCTTC.

Here the CDR3 DNA reads TGTGCCAGCAGCTTGGGGTCAGGGCATAGCAATCAGCCCCAGCATTTT. This sequence encodes CASSLGSGHSNQPQHF. The chain links TRBV5-6 to TRBJ1-5, with a possible D match to TRBD1 (5 bases). This CDR3 contains 16 residues. Trimming shortened V by 0 bases and J by 0 bases, and 10 bases separated the two germline ends. Germline CDR1 reads SGHDT; CDR2 reads YYEEEE. Based on the CDR3 plus reference TRBV5-6 and TRBJ1-5, the full variable domain is DAGVTQSPTHLIKTRGQQVTLRCSPKSGHDTVSWYQQALGQGPQFIFQYYEEEERQRGNFPDRFSGHQFPNYSSELNVNALLLGDSALYLCASSLGSGHSNQPQHFGDGTRLSIL.